The clone carrying this T cell receptor beta chain was found a few times. Trimming took off 0 bases at V and 2 bases at J, with 8 bases between the two ends. CDR1 MNHNY and CDR2 SVGAGI come from the germline V gene (reference sequence). The CDR3 has 14 residues. PCR involved 60 Vbeta and 13 Jbeta primers. Measured with immunoSEQ multiplex PCR; TCRdb has only the in-frame clones, and not every one. Here the sample spans approximately 130,000 clones, about 9.1% being singletons. This entry belongs to a study of cytomegalovirus exposure and HLA in healthy donors. Specimen: PBMCs. The V and J genes are TRBV6-6 and TRBJ2-7; a possible D gene is TRBD2 (5 bases). The sequence derives from a woman aged 40 to 50 in good health and CMV-seropositive. In DNA, the CDR3 is TGTGCCAGCAGTTACTCGATCGGGGCCTACGAGCAGTACTTC. It codes for CASSYSIGAYEQYF.